Sequencing of this TCR beta chain was carried out in a study of T cells in Graves' hyperthyroidism and ophthalmopathy. The overall study: Prior to any treatment, at the point of initial diagnosis, peripheral blood was collected.

Study results and caveats: Model-based prediction identified ophthalmopathy a median about 6 months prior to its onset.

V trimming: 0 bases; J trimming: 6 bases; junction bases outside the gene matches: 4. This CDR3 spans 14 amino acids. Germline CDR1 GTSNPN, CDR2 SVGIG (reference sequence). As to this clonotype: Its antigen is as yet unknown.

Amplification of TCR beta CDR3 regions used RNA as the template. A first-round RT-PCR of the TCR CDR3 used the HTBI primer set. From the multiplex PCR reads, TCRdb called clonotypes with MiXCR, one entry per CDR3 protein. The sample records around 600,000 distinct CDR3 sequences, 14% being singletons. The chain recombines TRBV30 with TRBJ2-1; TRBD2 matches 8 bases. The clonotype originates from a woman aged 18-29 years with Graves' ophthalmopathy. Sequenced material: blood. The CDR3: CAWSVSGRFNEQFF. Written as DNA, the CDR3 is TGTGCCTGGAGTGTCAGCGGGAGATTCAATGAGCAGTTCTTC.